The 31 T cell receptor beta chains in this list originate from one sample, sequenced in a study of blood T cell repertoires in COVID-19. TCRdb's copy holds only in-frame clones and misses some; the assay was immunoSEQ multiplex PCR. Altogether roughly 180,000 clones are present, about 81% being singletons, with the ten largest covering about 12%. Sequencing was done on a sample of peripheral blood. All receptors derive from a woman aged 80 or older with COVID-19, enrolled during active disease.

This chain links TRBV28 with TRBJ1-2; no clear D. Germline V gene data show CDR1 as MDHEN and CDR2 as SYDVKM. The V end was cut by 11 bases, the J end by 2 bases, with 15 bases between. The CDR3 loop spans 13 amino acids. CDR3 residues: CAVELEGNYGYTF. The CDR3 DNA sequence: TGTGCCGTCGAATTGGAGGGCAACTATGGCTACACCTTC.

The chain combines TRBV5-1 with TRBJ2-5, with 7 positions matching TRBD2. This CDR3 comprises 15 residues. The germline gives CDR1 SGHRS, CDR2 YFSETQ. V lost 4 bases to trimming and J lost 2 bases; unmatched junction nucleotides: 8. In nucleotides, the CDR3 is TGCGCCAGCAGCACCCGGGACTACCGGCAAGAGACCCAGTACTTC. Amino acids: CASSTRDYRQETQYF. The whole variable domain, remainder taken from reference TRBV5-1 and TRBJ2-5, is KAGVTQTPRYLIKTRGQQVTLSCSPISGHRSVSWYQQTPGQGLQFLFEYFSETQRNKGNFPGRFSGRQFSNSRSEMNVSTLELGDSALYLCASSTRDYRQETQYFGPGTRLLVL.

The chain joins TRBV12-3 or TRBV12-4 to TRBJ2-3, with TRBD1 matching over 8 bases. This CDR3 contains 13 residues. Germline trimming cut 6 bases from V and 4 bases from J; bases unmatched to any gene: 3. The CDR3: CASRTQGADTQYF. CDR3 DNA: TGTGCCAGCAGGACACAGGGGGCAGATACGCAGTATTTT.

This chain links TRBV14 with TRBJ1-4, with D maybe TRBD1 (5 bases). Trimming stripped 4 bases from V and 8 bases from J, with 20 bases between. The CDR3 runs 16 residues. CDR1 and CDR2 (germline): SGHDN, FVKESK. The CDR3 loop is CASSRNSLGGREKLFF. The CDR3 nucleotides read TGTGCCAGCAGCCGCAACTCGCTGGGGGGGAGGGAAAAACTGTTTTTT.

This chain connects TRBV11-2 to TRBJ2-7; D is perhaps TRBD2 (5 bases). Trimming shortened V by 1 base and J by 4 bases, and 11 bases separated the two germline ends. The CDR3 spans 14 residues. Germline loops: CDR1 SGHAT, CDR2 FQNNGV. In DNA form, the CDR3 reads TGTGCCAGCAGCTTAGGGGTGGGAGTGTACGAGCAGTACTTC. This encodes CASSLGVGVYEQYF.

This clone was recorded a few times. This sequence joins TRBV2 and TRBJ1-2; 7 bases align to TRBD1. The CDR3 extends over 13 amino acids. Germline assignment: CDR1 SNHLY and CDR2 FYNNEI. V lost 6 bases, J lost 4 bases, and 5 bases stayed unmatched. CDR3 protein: CASRGQMIYGYTF. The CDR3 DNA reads TGTGCCAGCAGGGGACAGATGATCTATGGCTACACCTTC.

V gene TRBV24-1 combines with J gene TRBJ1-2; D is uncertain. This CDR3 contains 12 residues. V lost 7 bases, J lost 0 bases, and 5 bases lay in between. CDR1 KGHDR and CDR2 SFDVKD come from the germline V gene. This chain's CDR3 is CATSTANYGYTF. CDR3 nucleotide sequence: TGTGCCACCAGCACAGCTAACTATGGCTACACCTTC.

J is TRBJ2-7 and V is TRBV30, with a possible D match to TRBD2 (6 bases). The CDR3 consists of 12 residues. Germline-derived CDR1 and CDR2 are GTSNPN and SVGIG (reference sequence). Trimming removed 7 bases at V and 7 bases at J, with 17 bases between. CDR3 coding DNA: TGTGCCTACGCGGACCCGGCGGGGGAGCAGTACTTC. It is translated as CAYADPAGEQYF.

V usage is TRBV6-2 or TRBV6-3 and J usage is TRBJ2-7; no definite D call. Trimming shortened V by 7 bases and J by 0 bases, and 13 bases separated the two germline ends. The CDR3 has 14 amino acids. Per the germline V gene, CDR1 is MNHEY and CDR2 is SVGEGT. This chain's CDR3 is CASTPRWSSYEQYF. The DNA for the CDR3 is TGTGCCAGCACCCCCCGGTGGAGCTCCTACGAGCAGTACTTC.

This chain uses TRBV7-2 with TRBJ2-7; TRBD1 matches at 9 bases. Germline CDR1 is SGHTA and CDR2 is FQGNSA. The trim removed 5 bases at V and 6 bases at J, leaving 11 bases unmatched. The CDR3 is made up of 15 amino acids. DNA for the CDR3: TGTGCCAGCAGCACCCTGGACAGGGGAAAGGCCGAGCAGTACTTC. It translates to CASSTLDRGKAEQYF.

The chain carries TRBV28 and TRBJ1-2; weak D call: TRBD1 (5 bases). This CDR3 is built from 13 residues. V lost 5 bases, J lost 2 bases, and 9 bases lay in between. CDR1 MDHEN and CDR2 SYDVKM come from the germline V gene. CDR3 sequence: CASSPGHNYGYTF. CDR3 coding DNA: TGTGCCAGCAGTCCCGGACACAACTATGGCTACACCTTC.

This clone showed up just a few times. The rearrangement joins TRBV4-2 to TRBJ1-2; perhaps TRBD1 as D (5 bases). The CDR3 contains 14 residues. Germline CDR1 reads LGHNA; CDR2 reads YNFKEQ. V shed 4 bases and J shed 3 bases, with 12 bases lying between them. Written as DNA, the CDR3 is TGTGCCAGCAGCCCCGTCGGAGGGGACTATGGCTACACCTTC. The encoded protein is CASSPVGGDYGYTF.

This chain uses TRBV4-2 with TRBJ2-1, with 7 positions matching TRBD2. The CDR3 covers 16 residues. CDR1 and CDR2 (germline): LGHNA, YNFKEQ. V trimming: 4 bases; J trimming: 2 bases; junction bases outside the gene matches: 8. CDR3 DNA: TGTGCCAGCAGCCTGGAGGCGGGAGCGGCCTACAATGAGCAGTTCTTC. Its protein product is CASSLEAGAAYNEQFF.

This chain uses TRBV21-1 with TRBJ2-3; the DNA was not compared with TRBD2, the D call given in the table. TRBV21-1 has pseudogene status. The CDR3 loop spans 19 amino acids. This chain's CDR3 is CASSQKSQALAGGGDTQYF. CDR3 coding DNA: TGTGCCAGCAGCCAAAAGTCCCAGGCACTAGCGGGAGGCGGAGATACGCAGTATTTT.

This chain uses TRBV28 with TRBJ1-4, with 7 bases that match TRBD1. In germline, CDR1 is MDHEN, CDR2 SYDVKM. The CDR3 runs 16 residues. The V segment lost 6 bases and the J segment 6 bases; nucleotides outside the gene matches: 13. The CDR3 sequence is CASRTDSPGGYEKLFF. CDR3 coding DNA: TGTGCCAGCAGAACCGACAGCCCAGGGGGGTATGAAAAACTGTTTTTT.

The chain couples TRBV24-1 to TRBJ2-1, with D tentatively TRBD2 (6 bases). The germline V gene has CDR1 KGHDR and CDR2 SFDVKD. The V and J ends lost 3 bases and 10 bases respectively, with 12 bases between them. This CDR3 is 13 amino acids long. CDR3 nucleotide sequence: TGTGCCACCAGTGATGGGGACTGGATGGAGCAGTTCTTC. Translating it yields CATSDGDWMEQFF.

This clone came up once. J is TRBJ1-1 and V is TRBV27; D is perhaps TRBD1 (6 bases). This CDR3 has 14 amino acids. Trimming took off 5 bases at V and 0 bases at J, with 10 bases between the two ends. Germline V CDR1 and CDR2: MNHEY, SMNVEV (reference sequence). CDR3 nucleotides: TGTGCCAGCAGTACGGACAGTCTGAACACTGAAGCTTTCTTT. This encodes CASSTDSLNTEAFF.

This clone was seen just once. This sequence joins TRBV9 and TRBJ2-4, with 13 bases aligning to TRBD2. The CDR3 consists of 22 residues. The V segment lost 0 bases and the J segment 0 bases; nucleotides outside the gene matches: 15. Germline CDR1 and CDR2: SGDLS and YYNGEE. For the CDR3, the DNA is TGTGCCAGCAGCGTAGCTGGACTAGCGGGGGTTTGGGACAAAATAGCCAAAAACATTCAGTACTTC. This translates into CASSVAGLAGVWDKIAKNIQYF.

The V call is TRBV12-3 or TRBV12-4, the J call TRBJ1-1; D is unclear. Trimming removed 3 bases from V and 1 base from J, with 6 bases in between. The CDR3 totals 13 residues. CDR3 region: CASSFPENTEAFF. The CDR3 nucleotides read TGTGCCAGCAGTTTCCCAGAGAACACTGAAGCTTTCTTT.

CDR3 coding DNA: TGTGCCAGTAGTTCCCGACTGTACTCTGGAAACACCATATATTTT. It encodes CASSSRLYSGNTIYF. The V call is TRBV19, the J call TRBJ1-3; D unresolved. CDR3 length: 15 residues. Germline-derived CDR1 and CDR2 are LNHDA and SQIVND (reference sequence). V lost 5 bases to trimming and J lost 0 bases, with 11 bases between them.

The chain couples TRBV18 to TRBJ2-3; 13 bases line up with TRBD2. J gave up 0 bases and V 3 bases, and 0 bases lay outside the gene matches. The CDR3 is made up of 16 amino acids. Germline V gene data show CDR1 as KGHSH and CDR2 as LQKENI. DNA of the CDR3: TGTGCCAGCTCACCGGGACTAGCGGGAAGCACAGATACGCAGTATTTT. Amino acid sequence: CASSPGLAGSTDTQYF.

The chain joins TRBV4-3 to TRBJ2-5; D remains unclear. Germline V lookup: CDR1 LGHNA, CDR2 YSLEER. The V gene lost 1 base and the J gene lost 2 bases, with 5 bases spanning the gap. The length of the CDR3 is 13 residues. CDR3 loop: CASSQGLQETQYF. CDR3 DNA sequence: TGCGCCAGCAGCCAAGGTCTTCAAGAGACCCAGTACTTC.

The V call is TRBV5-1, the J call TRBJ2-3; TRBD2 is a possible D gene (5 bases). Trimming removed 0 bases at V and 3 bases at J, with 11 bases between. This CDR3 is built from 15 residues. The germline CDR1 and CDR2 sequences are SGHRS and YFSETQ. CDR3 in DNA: TGCGCCAGCAGCTTGGCGGGGATCGGAACAGATACGCAGTATTTT. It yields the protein CASSLAGIGTDTQYF.

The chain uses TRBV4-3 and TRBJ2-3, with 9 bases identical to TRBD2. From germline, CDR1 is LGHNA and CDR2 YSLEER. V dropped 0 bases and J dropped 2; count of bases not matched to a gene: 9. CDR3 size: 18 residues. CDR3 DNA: TGCGCCAGCAGCCAAGATCGAGCGAGCGGGGGGCTCACAGATACGCAGTATTTT. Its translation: CASSQDRASGGLTDTQYF.

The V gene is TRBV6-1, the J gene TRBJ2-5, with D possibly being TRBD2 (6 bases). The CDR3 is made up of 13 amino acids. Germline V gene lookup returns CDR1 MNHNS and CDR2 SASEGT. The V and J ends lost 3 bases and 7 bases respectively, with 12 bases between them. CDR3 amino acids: CASSESPGGTQYF. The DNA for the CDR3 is TGTGCCAGCAGTGAGTCACCCGGGGGGACCCAGTACTTC.

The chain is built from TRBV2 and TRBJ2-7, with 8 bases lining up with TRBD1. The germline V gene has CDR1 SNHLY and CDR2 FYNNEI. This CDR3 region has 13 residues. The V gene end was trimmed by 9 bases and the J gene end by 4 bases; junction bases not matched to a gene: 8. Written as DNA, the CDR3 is TGTGCCAGGTCCACAGGGGGACCGTACGAGCAGTACTTC. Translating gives CARSTGGPYEQYF.

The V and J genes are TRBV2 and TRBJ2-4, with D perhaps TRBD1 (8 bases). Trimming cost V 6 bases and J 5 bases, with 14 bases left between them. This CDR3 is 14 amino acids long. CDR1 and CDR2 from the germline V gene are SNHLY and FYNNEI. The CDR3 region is CASSLTGGENIQYF. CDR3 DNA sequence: TGTGCCAGCAGCCTAACAGGGGGGGAAAACATTCAGTACTTC.

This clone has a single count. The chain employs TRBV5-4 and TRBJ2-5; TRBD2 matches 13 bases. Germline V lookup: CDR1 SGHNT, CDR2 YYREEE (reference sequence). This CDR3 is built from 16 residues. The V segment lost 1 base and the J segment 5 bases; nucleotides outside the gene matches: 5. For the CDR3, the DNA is TGTGCCAGCAGCTTGACTAGCGGGGGGGCAGGGGAGACCCAGTACTTC. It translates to CASSLTSGGAGETQYF.

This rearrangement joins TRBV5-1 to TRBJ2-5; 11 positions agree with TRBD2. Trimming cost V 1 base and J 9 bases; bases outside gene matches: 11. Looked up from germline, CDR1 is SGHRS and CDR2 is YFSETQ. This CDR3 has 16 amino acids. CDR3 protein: CASSLQVAGGPGPQYF. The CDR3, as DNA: TGCGCCAGCAGCTTGCAAGTAGCGGGAGGGCCAGGCCCCCAGTACTTC. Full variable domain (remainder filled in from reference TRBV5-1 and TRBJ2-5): KAGVTQTPRYLIKTRGQQVTLSCSPISGHRSVSWYQQTPGQGLQFLFEYFSETQRNKGNFPGRFSGRQFSNSRSEMNVSTLELGDSALYLCASSLQVAGGPGPQYFGPGTRLLVL.

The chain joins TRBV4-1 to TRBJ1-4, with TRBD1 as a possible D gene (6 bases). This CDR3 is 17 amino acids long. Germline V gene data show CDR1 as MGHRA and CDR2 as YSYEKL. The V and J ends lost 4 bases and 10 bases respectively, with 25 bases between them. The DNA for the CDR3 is TGCGCCAGCAGCCCTCCCGGATCCGGGACAACGAAGGGAAAACTGTTTTTT. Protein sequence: CASSPPGSGTTKGKLFF.

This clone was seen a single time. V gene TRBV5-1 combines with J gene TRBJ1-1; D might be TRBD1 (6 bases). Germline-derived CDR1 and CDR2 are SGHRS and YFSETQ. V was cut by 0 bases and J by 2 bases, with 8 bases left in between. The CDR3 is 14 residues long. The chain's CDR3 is CASSLGRGNTEAFF. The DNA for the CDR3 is TGCGCCAGCAGCTTGGGCAGGGGCAACACTGAAGCTTTCTTT. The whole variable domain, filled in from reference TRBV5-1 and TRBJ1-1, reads KAGVTQTPRYLIKTRGQQVTLSCSPISGHRSVSWYQQTPGQGLQFLFEYFSETQRNKGNFPGRFSGRQFSNSRSEMNVSTLELGDSALYLCASSLGRGNTEAFFGQGTRLTVV.